Listed here are 28 T cell receptor beta chains from one sample, sequenced in a study of control samples from healthy donors and cancer patients (dated by TCRdb to 2020 to 2021). Receptor amplification or capture employed the immunoSEQ multiplex PCR assay. Not all clones reach the TCRdb copy of this immuneACCESS table, which keeps in-frame sequences only. Checked studies attribute under half of the gap to unresolved V genes and leave the rest unexplained. The sample data list 400,000 to 450,000 clones, and around 90% of these were observed just once. The biggest ten clones account for more than 6% of the sample. The sequenced sample was PBMCs. These receptors came from a man between 35 and 55 years old with head and neck cancer.

Turning to this clone: One end of the junction varies from germline; a read error may be responsible. The chain is built from TRBV7-7 and TRBJ1-1, with D maybe TRBD1 (5 bases). This CDR3 region has 13 residues. Germline CDR1 reads SSHAT; CDR2 reads FNYEAQ (reference sequence). The CDR3 loop is CASSLTVNTEAFF. CDR3 nucleotides: TGTGCTAGCAGCTTGACAGTGAACACTGAAGCTTTCTTT.

The chain employs TRBV19 and TRBJ2-3; D is undetermined. V was cut by 6 bases and J by 2 bases, with 12 bases left in between. Germline CDR1 LNHDA, CDR2 SQIVND (reference sequence). This CDR3 has 14 amino acids. The CDR3 DNA sequence: TGTGCCAGTAGCCCCCTAGGTCCCACAGATACGCAGTATTTT. Translation: CASSPLGPTDTQYF.

V and J are TRBV6-5 and TRBJ1-1; D unresolved. The CDR3 has 14 amino acids. Germline V gene lookup returns CDR1 MNHEY and CDR2 SVGAGI. The V end lost 7 bases, the J end lost 4 bases, and 16 bases lay between the germline ends. This chain's CDR3 is CASIQTRVGTEAFF. The CDR3 DNA sequence: TGTGCCAGCATTCAAACTAGGGTGGGCACTGAAGCTTTCTTT.

The CDR3 nucleotides are TGTGCCAGCACCACCGGCAGTGAAGAGACCCAGTACTTC. Amino acid sequence: CASTTGSEETQYF. V and J are TRBV2 and TRBJ2-5; D unresolved. Deletions cut 7 bases from V and 3 bases from J, with 12 bases between. Germline CDR1 is SNHLY and CDR2 is FYNNEI. This CDR3 spans 13 amino acids.

The chain has TRBV2 and TRBJ1-2; 10 nucleotides align to TRBD1. Germline V gene data show CDR1 as SNHLY and CDR2 as FYNNEI. Trimming removed 1 base from V and 8 bases from J; junction bases left unmatched: 7. This CDR3 comprises 15 residues. The CDR3 reads CASSEERQGARGYTF. Written as DNA, the CDR3 is TGTGCCAGCAGTGAAGAAAGACAGGGGGCGCGGGGCTACACCTTC.

In its sample, this clone was seen a few times. The CDR3 coding sequence is TGTGCCAGCAGCCCCTTACATTCAGCGAACACTGAAGCTTTCTTT. This gives the protein CASSPLHSANTEAFF. The chain uses TRBV5-4 and TRBJ1-1; D gene ambiguous. With 4 bases removed from V and 1 base from J, the gap between germline ends came to 14 bases. The CDR3 contains 15 residues. Germline V lookup: CDR1 SGHNT, CDR2 YYREEE (reference sequence).

This clone was detected only once. The chain has TRBV6-2 or TRBV6-3 and TRBJ2-5, with a possible D match to TRBD2 (5 bases). This CDR3 contains 16 residues. The V gene lost 7 bases and the J gene lost 0 bases, with 18 bases spanning the gap. CDR1 and CDR2 from the germline V gene are MNHEY and SVGEGT. In DNA form, the CDR3 reads TGTGCCAGCACCCCTGGAAAGCGGACCTACCAAGAGACCCAGTACTTC. Translation: CASTPGKRTYQETQYF.

The chain uses TRBV28 and TRBJ1-2, with D perhaps matching TRBD1 (5 bases). Germline assignment: CDR1 MDHEN and CDR2 SYDVKM. Trimming left V 2 bases short and J 6 bases short, with 13 bases between. CDR3 length: 14 amino acids. CDR3 nucleotide sequence: TGTGCCAGCAGTTTAAGTATACGGACAAATGGCTACACCTTC. Translation gives CASSLSIRTNGYTF.

V and J are TRBV19 and TRBJ1-3; D unresolved. Per the germline V gene, CDR1 is LNHDA and CDR2 is SQIVND (reference sequence). The CDR3 totals 15 residues. V was cut by 4 bases and J by 0 bases, with 10 bases left in between. The CDR3 spells CASSTGSDSGNTIYF. The CDR3 bases are TGTGCCAGTAGTACCGGATCCGACTCTGGAAACACCATATATTTT.

A few counts support this clone. The V call is TRBV10-2, the J call TRBJ2-5; a weak D match, TRBD1 (7 bases). The V gene lost 8 bases and the J gene lost 4 bases, with 17 bases spanning the gap. CDR1 is WSHSY and CDR2 is SAAADI in the germline V gene. The length of the CDR3 is 14 residues. The CDR3 protein is CASGVRQGGETQYF. As DNA, the CDR3 is TGCGCCAGCGGTGTTAGACAGGGAGGAGAGACCCAGTACTTC.

This clone was recorded a few times. The chain links TRBV2 to TRBJ1-1; D ambiguous. Germline lookup yields CDR1 SNHLY and CDR2 FYNNEI. The CDR3 contains 15 residues. The V end was cut by 7 bases, the J end by 3 bases, with 18 bases between. The CDR3 here is CASTPPPRGYTEAFF. The CDR3 nucleotides are TGTGCCAGCACACCCCCGCCCCGTGGATACACTGAAGCTTTCTTT.

V gene TRBV12-3 or TRBV12-4 combines with J gene TRBJ2-1; D is ambiguous. Trimming shortened V by 7 bases and J by 10 bases, and 14 bases separated the two germline ends. The CDR3 covers 12 residues. In nucleotides, the CDR3 is TGTGCCAGCACCAAGGACGCCTACGAGCAGTTCTTC. Protein product: CASTKDAYEQFF.

V gene TRBV7-3 combines with J gene TRBJ2-1; the D gene is possibly TRBD1 (6 bases). The V gene lost 1 base and the J gene lost 9 bases, with 10 bases spanning the gap. The length of the CDR3 is 13 residues. Per germline, CDR1 SGHTA and CDR2 FQGTGA. The DNA for the CDR3 is TGTGCCAGCAGCTTAAAGGTAGGGGGTGAGCAGTTCTTC. It translates to CASSLKVGGEQFF.

V gene TRBV6-6 combines with J gene TRBJ2-7, with 9 bases aligning to TRBD1. The CDR3 contains 14 residues. Trimming removed 5 bases from V and 2 bases from J; junction bases left unmatched: 4. Per the germline V gene, CDR1 is MNHNY and CDR2 is SVGAGI (reference sequence). The CDR3 reads CASSETGGPYEQYF. In DNA, the CDR3 is TGTGCCAGCAGTGAGACAGGGGGGCCCTACGAGCAGTACTTC.

This clone was found once. V gene TRBV10-1 combines with J gene TRBJ2-7; a weak D match, TRBD2 (5 bases). The CDR3 is made up of 12 amino acids. CDR1 is WNHNN, CDR2 SYGVQD, per germline (reference sequence). Trimming removed 2 bases at V and 9 bases at J, with 11 bases between. CDR3 amino acids: CASSERGRGQYF. In nucleotides, the CDR3 is TGCGCCAGCAGTGAGCGGGGAAGAGGGCAGTACTTC.

This chain joins TRBV12-3 or TRBV12-4 and TRBJ1-1; D gene ambiguous. Between the trimmed V and J ends, which lost 3 bases and 3 bases, there was a span of 8 bases. The CDR3 contains 13 residues. CDR3 in amino acids: CASSFGRDTEAFF. CDR3 nucleotide sequence: TGTGCCAGCAGTTTTGGTCGAGACACTGAAGCTTTCTTT.

CDR3 bases: TGTGCCAGCAGTTCCTGGACAGGGACTTACACAGATACGCAGTATTTT. As protein: CASSSWTGTYTDTQYF. The rearrangement links TRBV27 to TRBJ2-3, with 8 positions matching TRBD1. CDR1 is MNHEY and CDR2 is SMNVEV in the germline V gene (reference sequence). V shed 4 bases and J 2 bases; nucleotides not matched to a gene: 8. The length of the CDR3 is 16 residues.

The rearrangement uses TRBV6-5 and TRBJ1-5, with D unresolved. Trimming left V 7 bases short and J 0 bases short, with 4 bases between. Germline loops: CDR1 MNHEY, CDR2 SVGAGI. This CDR3 has 12 amino acids. Written as DNA, the CDR3 is TGTGCCAGCATTGGTAGCAATCAGCCCCAGCATTTT. Translating gives CASIGSNQPQHF.

The chain has TRBV7-2 and TRBJ1-2; the D is unclear. V shed 1 base and J shed 1 base, with 7 bases lying between them. This CDR3 is 14 amino acids long. CDR1 SGHTA and CDR2 FQGNSA come from the germline V gene. The CDR3 loop is CASSLGVSNYGYTF. The CDR3 DNA reads as TGTGCCAGCAGCTTAGGGGTCAGTAACTATGGCTACACCTTC.

The chain links TRBV19 to TRBJ1-5, with no clear D. The CDR3 extends over 17 amino acids. V was cut by 0 bases and J by 3 bases, with 15 bases left in between. Germline CDR1 LNHDA, CDR2 SQIVND (reference sequence). The CDR3 DNA reads TGTGCCAGTAGTATAGATGGTGTGTGGCCCCTCAATCAGCCCCAGCATTTT. It encodes CASSIDGVWPLNQPQHF.

The chain has TRBV2 and TRBJ1-5; 10 nucleotides agree with TRBD1. From germline, CDR1 is SNHLY and CDR2 FYNNEI. There are 16 residues in the CDR3. The junction had 9 bases not matched to a gene; V was cut back by 6 bases and J by 4 bases. The CDR3 reads CASSFLRQGANQPQHF. CDR3 nucleotides: TGTGCCAGCAGCTTCCTACGACAGGGGGCGAATCAGCCCCAGCATTTT.

This chain links TRBV5-4 with TRBJ1-2, with a weak D call TRBD1 (6 bases). Between the trimmed V and J ends, which lost 4 bases and 4 bases, there was a span of 8 bases. CDR1 and CDR2 from the germline V gene are SGHNT and YYREEE (reference sequence). This CDR3 region has 12 residues. In DNA, the CDR3 is TGTGCCAGCAGCCAGGACAGCTATGGCTACACCTTC. It is translated as CASSQDSYGYTF.

The rearrangement uses TRBV7-9 and TRBJ2-5; D gene unclear. V dropped 5 bases and J dropped 5 bases, with 15 bases sitting between them. Germline V gene lookup returns CDR1 SEHNR and CDR2 FQNEAQ (reference sequence). The CDR3 extends over 14 amino acids. The CDR3, as DNA: TGTGCCAGCAGCCCCTGGACGGCCGGGGAGACCCAGTACTTC. Amino acids: CASSPWTAGETQYF.

CDR3 amino acids: CASSLDRGYLQPQHF. The CDR3 nucleotides read TGTGCCAGCAGCCTTGACAGGGGGTATCTTCAGCCCCAGCATTTT. V and J are TRBV6-5 and TRBJ1-5; 9 bases agree with TRBD1. Per the germline V gene, CDR1 is MNHEY and CDR2 is SVGAGI. V trimming: 6 bases; J trimming: 6 bases; junction bases outside the gene matches: 9. The CDR3 sequence is 15 residues long.

CDR3 amino acids: CASSGRNGQYF. For the CDR3, the DNA is TGTGCCAGCAGTGGTAGAAACGGCCAGTACTTC. The chain carries TRBV2 and TRBJ2-5; no clear D. This CDR3 contains 11 residues. Trimming shortened V by 4 bases and J by 10 bases, and 10 bases separated the two germline ends. The germline CDR1 and CDR2 sequences are SNHLY and FYNNEI.

The chain couples TRBV6-5 to TRBJ2-3; TRBD1 might be the D (6 bases). The CDR3 consists of 15 residues. In germline, CDR1 is MNHEY, CDR2 SVGAGI. With 2 bases removed from V and 4 bases from J, the gap between germline ends came to 13 bases. DNA for the CDR3: TGTGCCAGCAGTTACACGGCAGGGGACCCAGATACGCAGTATTTT. Translation: CASSYTAGDPDTQYF.

This chain joins TRBV19 and TRBJ1-2; 7 nucleotides match TRBD1. There are 14 residues in the CDR3. V shed 3 bases, J shed 4 bases, and the junction held 5 bases outside the gene matches. CDR1 and CDR2 from the germline V gene are LNHDA and SQIVND (reference sequence). The CDR3 nucleotides read TGTGCCAGTAGTATGACAGGGAATTCCTATGGCTACACCTTC. Amino acid sequence: CASSMTGNSYGYTF.

Note on this clone: The junction does not match germline at one end; this may be a read error. The chain links TRBV7-7 to TRBJ2-5; TRBD2 agrees at 9 bases. The CDR3 covers 17 residues. The germline CDR1 and CDR2 sequences are SSHAT and FNYEAQ (reference sequence). The CDR3 DNA follows: TGTGCTAGCAGCTTTAGCGGGGGCGCCCTCCGGGGAGAGACCCAGTACTTC. Amino acids: CASSFSGGALRGETQYF. The variable domain in full, completed from reference TRBV7-7 and TRBJ2-5, reads GAGVSQSPRYKVTKRGQDVTLRCDPISSHATLYWYQQALGQGPEFLTYFNYEAQPDKSGLPSDRFSAERPEGSISTLTIQRTEQRDSAMYRCASSFSGGALRGETQYFGPGTRLLVL.